These 6 T cell receptor beta chains were all obtained from the same sample, sequenced in a study of Graves' ophthalmopathy and Graves' hyperthyroidism. TCR beta CDR3 regions were amplified from RNA transcripts. HTBI-primed first-round RT-PCR preceded second-round multiplex PCR. From the multiplex PCR reads, TCRdb called clonotypes with MiXCR, one entry per CDR3 protein. Of about 370,000 distinct CDR3 sequences listed, about a sixth are singletons. The sample consisted of peripheral blood. The receptors shown here come from an adult woman with stable Graves' hyperthyroidism.

This clonotype was found many times. CDR3 nucleotides: TGTGCCACCAGCAGAGATTTAATGTTCCAAGAGACCCAGTACTTC. The encoded protein is CATSRDLMFQETQYF. This chain uses TRBV15 with TRBJ2-5, with D unclear. CDR3 length equals 15 residues. The V and J ends lost 0 bases and 1 base respectively, with 9 bases between them. Germline V gives CDR1 LNHNV, CDR2 YYDKDF (reference sequence).

The CDR3: CASGLVYSQTKETQYF. CDR3 DNA: TGTGCTAGTGGTTTGGTATACAGCCAGACCAAAGAGACCCAGTACTTC. The V call is TRBV12-5, the J call TRBJ2-5; no clear D gene. Germline CDR1 reads LGHNT; CDR2 reads FRNRAP. V was cut by 0 bases and J by 3 bases, with 14 bases left in between. CDR3 length: 16 residues.

Many counts were recorded for this clonotype. V and J are TRBV28 and TRBJ2-5; D is unresolved. There are 13 residues in the CDR3. CDR1 and CDR2 (germline): MDHEN, SYDVKM. Trimming stripped 2 bases from V and 6 bases from J, with 10 bases between. The CDR3 region has the DNA TGTGCCAGCAGTTTAGGTAGCTGGCAGACCCAGTACTTC. Its protein is CASSLGSWQTQYF.

This clonotype turned up a few times. The chain is built from TRBV20-1 and TRBJ1-5; D is unclear. Germline values: CDR1 DFQATT, CDR2 SNEGSKA (reference sequence). The CDR3 runs 17 residues. V lost 0 bases to trimming and J lost 5 bases, with 20 bases between them. CDR3 sequence reads: CSARDFQDFSGDQPQHF. In nucleotides, the CDR3 is TGCAGTGCTAGAGATTTCCAAGATTTTTCGGGCGATCAGCCCCAGCATTTT.

This clonotype was counted a few times. This may be a read error: a much more frequent sequence differs by one nucleotide. The chain recombines TRBV2 with TRBJ1-2, with TRBD1 matching 7 bases. The V segment lost 7 bases and the J segment 4 bases; nucleotides outside the gene matches: 9. The CDR3 has 14 amino acids. Germline-derived CDR1 and CDR2 are SNHLY and FYNNEI. This chain's CDR3 is CASNGTVWGYGYTF. In DNA form, the CDR3 reads TGTGCCAGCAATGGGACAGTTTGGGGCTATGGCTACACCTTC.

The rearrangement links TRBV6-1 to TRBJ1-2; a weak D match, TRBD1 (5 bases). V lost 6 bases, J lost 4 bases, and 9 bases lay in between. The CDR3 is made up of 12 amino acids. Germline loops: CDR1 MNHNS, CDR2 SASEGT. CDR3 nucleotides: TGTGCCAGCAGGGACACATTCTATGGCTACACCTTC. Protein product: CASRDTFYGYTF.